One sample yielded the 13 T cell receptor beta chains listed below, sequenced in a study of beta chain features in type 1 diabetes (dated by TCRdb to the late 2010s). Their cognate antigens are unknown. The library was built by means of the immunoSEQ multiplex PCR assay. The entire amount of isolated RNA was reverse transcribed using the High Capacity cDNA Reverse Transcription Kit, so the sequenced TCRB transcripts were expressed ones. TCRdb holds this immuneACCESS table with in-frame rearrangements only. Some clones are missing; in checked studies, unresolved V genes explain under half, and the rest has no known cause. Across this sample there are about 170,000 clones, with roughly 8% seen only once. The top ten clones comprise 0.5% of the sample. The paper as a whole reports these results and caveats: Type 1 diabetes patients showed a moderate but significant shortening of TCRB CDR3 length in all four CD4+ subsets.

Sequencing was carried out using central memory CD4+ T cells from blood. Receptor source: a man younger than 35 with type 1 diabetes.

There are a few counts of this clone. This chain connects TRBV11-2 to TRBJ1-1; 7 nucleotides agree with TRBD1. Germline V gene lookup returns CDR1 SGHAT and CDR2 FQNNGV. CDR3 length: 15 amino acids. Germline trimming cut 5 bases from V and 2 bases from J; bases unmatched to any gene: 8. CDR3 residues: CASSNTGQHNTEAFF. CDR3 bases: TGTGCCAGCAGCAATACGGGACAGCACAACACTGAAGCTTTCTTT.

This clone showed up just a few times. V is TRBV2 and J is TRBJ2-5; 11 bases match TRBD2. V was pared by 7 bases and J by 0 bases, with 4 bases of the junction left unmatched. The CDR3 length is 15 residues. Germline-derived CDR1 and CDR2 are SNHLY and FYNNEI. The CDR3 protein is CASNVAGGYQETQYF. The CDR3, as DNA: TGTGCCAGCAATGTAGCGGGAGGGTACCAAGAGACCCAGTACTTC.

This rearrangement joins TRBV28 to TRBJ1-2; the D is unclear. The V gene lost 5 bases and the J gene lost 14 bases, with 18 bases spanning the gap. The germline CDR1 and CDR2 sequences are MDHEN and SYDVKM. CDR3 size: 12 residues. The CDR3 sequence: CASSASSRERTF. Here the CDR3 DNA reads TGTGCCAGCAGTGCGTCGAGCCGAGAAAGAACCTTC.

The V and J genes are TRBV28 and TRBJ2-7; 8 positions match TRBD2. The CDR3 is made up of 14 amino acids. V lost 4 bases to trimming and J lost 4 bases; unmatched junction nucleotides: 6. Looked up from germline, CDR1 is MDHEN and CDR2 is SYDVKM. The CDR3 nucleotides read TGTGCCAGCAGTTCGGGGGGGGAGCGATACGAGCAGTACTTC. Residues: CASSSGGERYEQYF.

As regards this clone: This sample also contains other DNA sequences that code for the same CDR3. The chain joins TRBV7-9 to TRBJ1-2, with a tentative D call TRBD1 (5 bases). Looked up from germline, CDR1 is SEHNR and CDR2 is FQNEAQ (reference sequence). V lost 3 bases and J lost 3, with 8 bases in between. The CDR3 spans 13 residues. Here the CDR3 reads CASSLGTDYGYTF. DNA for the CDR3: TGTGCCAGCAGCTTGGGGACTGACTATGGCTACACCTTC.

This clone was seen more than once but under ten times. The chain's CDR3 is CASSYRDRKRGNTEAFF. The DNA of the CDR3 is TGTGCCAGTAGTTACCGGGACAGGAAGAGGGGGAACACTGAAGCTTTCTTT. The genes are TRBV19 and TRBJ1-1; 8 bases agree with TRBD1. The CDR3 has 17 amino acids. Germline V lookup: CDR1 LNHDA, CDR2 SQIVND (reference sequence). Unmatched junction bases numbered 12, after V lost 5 bases and J lost 1 base.

This clone occurred a few times. The genes are TRBV15 and TRBJ2-7; a possible D gene is TRBD2 (5 bases). Trimming removed 3 bases from V and 4 bases from J, with 10 bases in between. The germline gives CDR1 LNHNV, CDR2 YYDKDF (reference sequence). The CDR3 contains 13 residues. For the CDR3, the DNA is TGTGCCACCAGCAGGCTAGCCGGATACGAGCAGTACTTC. Translating gives CATSRLAGYEQYF.

The CDR3 is CASSLGFGKQYF. The CDR3 DNA reads TGTGCCAGCAGCTTGGGCTTTGGCAAGCAGTACTTC. The gene calls are TRBV5-6 and TRBJ2-7; D not resolved. The V and J ends lost 0 bases and 8 bases respectively, with 9 bases between them. Germline CDR1 reads SGHDT; CDR2 reads YYEEEE. This CDR3 has 12 residues.

This clone was observed many times. The chain uses TRBV4-3 and TRBJ1-2; D may be TRBD1 (5 bases). The V gene's germline CDR1 is LGHNA and CDR2 YSLEER. The germline V and J ends were trimmed by 0 bases and 1 base, with 9 bases remaining between them. The CDR3 spans 15 residues. The CDR3 region has the DNA TGCGCCAGCAGCCAAGATGTCAGGGTTAACTATGGCTACACCTTC. Protein: CASSQDVRVNYGYTF.

The chain uses TRBV4-2 and TRBJ2-2, with TRBD2 matching 10 bases. Trimming cost V 0 bases and J 0 bases; bases outside gene matches: 4. The CDR3 sequence is 18 residues long. Germline values: CDR1 LGHNA, CDR2 YNFKEQ. CDR3 amino acids: CASSQEPSGSSNTGELFF. The CDR3 coding sequence is TGTGCCAGCAGCCAAGAGCCTAGCGGGAGTTCGAACACCGGGGAGCTGTTTTTT.

This clone has only a few counts. This chain connects TRBV30 to TRBJ1-5, with TRBD1 as a possible D gene (5 bases). V was cut by 1 base and J by 8 bases, with 15 bases left in between. The CDR3 is 14 amino acids. In germline, CDR1 is GTSNPN, CDR2 SVGIG (reference sequence). CDR3 sequence: CAWSGGGNSKPQHF. CDR3 sequence (DNA): TGTGCCTGGAGTGGGGGGGGAAACAGCAAGCCCCAGCATTTT.

The chain has TRBV9 and TRBJ2-3; no definite D call. Germline values: CDR1 SGDLS, CDR2 YYNGEE. Trimming cost V 0 bases and J 6 bases, with 14 bases left between them. This CDR3 contains 15 residues. The CDR3 DNA is TGTGCCAGCAGCGTAGTTGGGTCGCGGCGGGATACGCAGTATTTT. As protein: CASSVVGSRRDTQYF.

The sample holds many counts of this clone. V usage is TRBV7-2 and J usage is TRBJ2-3; D is perhaps TRBD1 (6 bases). The CDR3 covers 16 residues. V was cut by 4 bases and J by 3 bases, with 17 bases left in between. Germline V gives CDR1 SGHTA, CDR2 FQGNSA. As DNA, the CDR3 is TGTGCCAGCAGCTCCTTGCCGGCAGGGACAACAGATACGCAGTATTTT. The encoded protein is CASSSLPAGTTDTQYF. The variable domain in full, completed from reference TRBV7-2 and TRBJ2-3, reads GAGVSQSPSNKVTEKGKDVELRCDPISGHTALYWYRQSLGQGLEFLIYFQGNSAPDKSGLPSDRFSAERTGGSVSTLTIQRTQQEDSAVYLCASSSLPAGTTDTQYFGPGTRLTVL.